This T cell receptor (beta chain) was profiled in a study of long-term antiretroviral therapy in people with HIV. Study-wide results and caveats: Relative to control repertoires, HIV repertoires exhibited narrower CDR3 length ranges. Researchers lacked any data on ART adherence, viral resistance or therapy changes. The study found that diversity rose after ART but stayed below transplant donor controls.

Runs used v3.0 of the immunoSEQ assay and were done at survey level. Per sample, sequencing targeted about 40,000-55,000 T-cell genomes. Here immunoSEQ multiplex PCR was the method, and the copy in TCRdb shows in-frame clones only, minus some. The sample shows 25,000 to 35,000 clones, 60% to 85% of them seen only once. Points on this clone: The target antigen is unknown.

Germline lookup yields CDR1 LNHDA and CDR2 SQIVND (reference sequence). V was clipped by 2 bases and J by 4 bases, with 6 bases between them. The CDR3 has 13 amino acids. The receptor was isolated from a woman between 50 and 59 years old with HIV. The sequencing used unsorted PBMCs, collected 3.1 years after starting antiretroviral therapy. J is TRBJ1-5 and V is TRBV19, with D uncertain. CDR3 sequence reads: CASSIQENQPQHF. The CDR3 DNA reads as TGTGCCAGTAGTATACAGGAGAATCAGCCCCAGCATTTT. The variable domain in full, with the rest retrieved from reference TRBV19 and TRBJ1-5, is DGGITQSPKYLFRKEGQNVTLSCEQNLNHDAMYWYRQDPGQGLRLIYYSQIVNDFQKGDIAEGYSVSREKKESFPLTVTSAQKNPTAFYLCASSIQENQPQHFGDGTRLSIL.